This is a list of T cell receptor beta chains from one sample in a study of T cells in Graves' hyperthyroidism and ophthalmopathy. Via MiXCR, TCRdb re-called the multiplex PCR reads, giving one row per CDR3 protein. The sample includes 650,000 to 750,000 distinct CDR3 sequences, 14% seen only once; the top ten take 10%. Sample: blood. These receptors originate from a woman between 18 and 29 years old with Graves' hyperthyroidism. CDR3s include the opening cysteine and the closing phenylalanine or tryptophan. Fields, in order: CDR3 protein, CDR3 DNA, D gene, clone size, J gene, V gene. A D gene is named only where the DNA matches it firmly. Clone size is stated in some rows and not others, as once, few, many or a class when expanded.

CDR3: CASSGSGTSGFYNEQFF
DNA: TGTGCCAGCAGTGGGTCTGGGACTAGCGGGTTTTACAATGAGCAGTTCTTC
D: TRBD2
size: NA
J: TRBJ2-1
V: TRBV28

CDR3: CASSGVSGTQETQYF
DNA: TGTGCCAGCAGTGGAGTTAGCGGCACCCAAGAGACCCAGTACTTC
D: NA
size: NA
J: TRBJ2-5
V: TRBV12-3/TRBV12-4

CDR3: CASSLRDRLTYGYTF
DNA: TGTGCCAGCAGTTTAAGAGACAGACTAACCTATGGCTACACCTTC
D: NA
size: few
J: TRBJ1-2
V: TRBV28

CDR3: CASSNPPGGLRGAFF
DNA: TGCGCCAGCAGTAATCCGCCCGGGGGTCTCCGTGGAGCTTTCTTT
D: NA
size: NA
J: TRBJ1-1
V: TRBV4-1

CDR3: CASSLSVPAGGSDTQYF
DNA: TGTGCCAGCAGTTTATCGGTACCAGCGGGAGGATCAGATACGCAGTATTTT
D: TRBD2
size: few
J: TRBJ2-3
V: TRBV27

CDR3: CSVTWTSEPTYEQYF
DNA: TGCAGCGTTACATGGACTAGCGAGCCCACCTACGAGCAGTACTTC
D: TRBD2
size: NA
J: TRBJ2-7
V: TRBV29-1

CDR3: CASRSRPDTQYF
DNA: TGTGCCAGCAGATCCCGTCCAGATACGCAGTATTTT
D: NA
size: many
J: TRBJ2-3
V: TRBV12-3/TRBV12-4

CDR3: CASSLGWEAGVQETQYF
DNA: TGTGCCAGCAGCTTAGGATGGGAAGCGGGAGTTCAAGAGACCCAGTACTTC
D: TRBD2
size: many
J: TRBJ2-5
V: TRBV11-3

CDR3: CASRSTGTGRRRNTEAFF
DNA: TGTGCCAGCAGATCTACTGGGACAGGACGACGTCGGAACACTGAAGCTTTCTTT
D: TRBD1
size: many
J: TRBJ1-1
V: TRBV27

CDR3: CASSSADREGPYEQYF
DNA: TGTGCCAGCAGCTCCGCGGACAGGGAGGGACCCTACGAGCAGTACTTC
D: NA
size: NA
J: TRBJ2-7
V: TRBV13

CDR3: CASRVEGNSYNGQFF
DNA: TGTGCCAGCAGAGTAGAGGGAAACTCCTACAATGGGCAGTTCTTC
D: NA
size: NA
J: TRBJ2-1
V: TRBV2

CDR3: CATSRVPTVDQPQHF
DNA: TGTGCCACCAGCAGAGTTCCGACCGTTGATCAGCCCCAGCATTTT
D: NA
size: NA
J: TRBJ1-5
V: TRBV15

CDR3: CAWRVRDRGITGELFF
DNA: TGTGCCTGGAGAGTCCGGGACAGGGGGATCACCGGGGAGCTGTTTTTT
D: TRBD1
size: many
J: TRBJ2-2
V: TRBV30

CDR3: CASSGWFSGEDEQFF
DNA: TGTGCCAGCTCAGGGTGGTTTAGCGGAGAGGATGAGCAGTTCTTC
D: NA
size: many
J: TRBJ2-1
V: TRBV18

CDR3: CASSYGLNSYNEQFF
DNA: TGTGCCAGCAGTTACGGGCTCAACTCCTACAATGAGCAGTTCTTC
D: NA
size: many
J: TRBJ2-1
V: TRBV6-5

CDR3: CASSLRPSAGGPYEQYF
DNA: TGTGCCAGCAGCCTGCGGCCCTCGGCAGGTGGGCCCTACGAGCAGTACTTC
D: NA
size: many
J: TRBJ2-7
V: TRBV28

CDR3: CASSEDGNTEAFF
DNA: TGCGCCAGCAGTGAGGACGGGAACACTGAAGCTTTCTTT
D: NA
size: many
J: TRBJ1-1
V: TRBV10-1

CDR3: CASRNTGGGQPQHF
DNA: TGTGCCAGTAGAAATACAGGGGGTGGACAGCCCCAGCATTTT
D: TRBD1
size: few
J: TRBJ1-5
V: TRBV19

CDR3: CASSPLAGGVNEQFF
DNA: TGTGCCAGCAGTCCTCTAGCGGGAGGGGTCAATGAGCAGTTCTTC
D: TRBD2
size: few
J: TRBJ2-1
V: TRBV12-3/TRBV12-4

CDR3: CASSWGGVGTEAFF
DNA: TGCGCCAGCAGCTGGGGTGGGGTTGGCACTGAAGCTTTCTTT
D: NA
size: many
J: TRBJ1-1
V: TRBV5-1

CDR3: CASSPRTGFRNEQFF
DNA: TGTGCCAGTAGTCCCAGGACAGGTTTCCGCAATGAGCAGTTCTTC
D: TRBD1
size: many
J: TRBJ2-1
V: TRBV19

CDR3: CASSSGLAGINEQFF
DNA: TGTGCCAGCAGCTCAGGACTAGCGGGAATCAATGAGCAGTTCTTC
D: TRBD2
size: NA
J: TRBJ2-1
V: TRBV7-9

CDR3: CASSLGASGRTDTQYF
DNA: TGTGCCAGCAGCTTAGGGGCTAGCGGTCGCACAGATACGCAGTATTTT
D: TRBD2
size: NA
J: TRBJ2-3
V: TRBV7-8

CDR3: CASSERGREQFF
DNA: TGTGCCAGCAGTGAAAGGGGCCGTGAGCAGTTCTTC
D: NA
size: few
J: TRBJ2-1
V: TRBV6-1

CDR3: CASSSLLAGVSYEQYF
DNA: TGTGCCAGCAGCTCACTTCTAGCGGGAGTATCCTACGAGCAGTACTTC
D: TRBD2
size: many
J: TRBJ2-7
V: TRBV11-1

CDR3: CASSKYGTRNTEAFF
DNA: TGTGCCAGCAGCAAGTACGGGACACGGAACACTGAAGCTTTCTTT
D: NA
size: many
J: TRBJ1-1
V: TRBV11-3

CDR3: CASSLSWLKGDEQYF
DNA: TGTGCCAGCAGTTTATCCTGGCTCAAAGGAGACGAGCAGTACTTC
D: NA
size: few
J: TRBJ2-7
V: TRBV28

CDR3: CASSQDLLPQGLEYEQYF
DNA: TGCGCCAGCAGCCAAGATCTACTCCCACAGGGCTTAGAATACGAGCAGTACTTC
D: NA
size: NA
J: TRBJ2-7
V: TRBV4-3

CDR3: CASAGGVGNTIYF
DNA: TGTGCCAGCGCCGGAGGGGTTGGAAACACCATATATTTT
D: NA
size: many
J: TRBJ1-3
V: TRBV28

CDR3: CAWSRRLVHEQYF
DNA: TGTGCCTGGTCCAGGCGGCTCGTACACGAGCAGTACTTC
D: NA
size: few
J: TRBJ2-7
V: TRBV30

CDR3: CASSFPDRGYGYTF
DNA: TGTGCCAGCAGCTTCCCGGACAGGGGTTATGGCTACACCTTC
D: TRBD1
size: few
J: TRBJ1-2
V: TRBV5-6

CDR3: CSARAPTDTQYF
DNA: TGCAGTGCTAGAGCACCGACAGATACGCAGTATTTT
D: NA
size: NA
J: TRBJ2-3
V: TRBV20-1

CDR3: CASSSGQGALLNYGYTF
DNA: TGTGCCAGCAGCTCGGGACAGGGGGCCCTCCTTAACTATGGCTACACCTTC
D: TRBD1
size: NA
J: TRBJ1-2
V: TRBV13

CDR3: CASMAGTGFNEQFF
DNA: TGTGCCAGCATGGCCGGGACAGGGTTCAATGAGCAGTTCTTC
D: TRBD1
size: many
J: TRBJ2-1
V: TRBV7-2

CDR3: CASTRRLAGSYEQYF
DNA: TGTGCCAGCACTAGACGACTAGCGGGGTCCTACGAGCAGTACTTC
D: TRBD2
size: few
J: TRBJ2-7
V: TRBV27

CDR3: CASSYQGATGELFF
DNA: TGTGCCAGCAGTTATCAGGGGGCCACCGGGGAGCTGTTTTTT
D: TRBD1
size: few
J: TRBJ2-2
V: TRBV6-1

CDR3: CASSLLAGGQGISYTDTQYF
DNA: TGTGCCAGCAGCCTCCTCGCCGGGGGACAGGGTATCTCGTACACAGATACGCAGTATTTT
D: TRBD1
size: many
J: TRBJ2-3
V: TRBV7-6

CDR3: CASRGGGDQETQYF
DNA: TGTGCCAGCAGGGGCGGGGGGGATCAAGAGACCCAGTACTTC
D: TRBD2
size: many
J: TRBJ2-5
V: TRBV2

CDR3: CASRFDRGSTEAFF
DNA: TGTGCCAGCAGGTTTGACAGGGGGAGCACTGAAGCTTTCTTT
D: TRBD1
size: NA
J: TRBJ1-1
V: TRBV28

CDR3: CASSHSGWLGETQYF
DNA: TGTGCCAGCAGCCACAGCGGGTGGTTAGGGGAGACCCAGTACTTC
D: NA
size: NA
J: TRBJ2-5
V: TRBV18

CDR3: CSARESEIWETQYF
DNA: TGCAGTGCTAGAGAGTCCGAGATCTGGGAGACCCAGTACTTC
D: NA
size: few
J: TRBJ2-5
V: TRBV20-1

CDR3: CAWSAKATRGPEAFF
DNA: TGTGCCTGGAGTGCCAAGGCCACGAGGGGTCCTGAAGCTTTCTTT
D: NA
size: many
J: TRBJ1-1
V: TRBV30

CDR3: CASSLPTKDQTQFF
DNA: TGTGCCAGCAGCTTACCGACTAAGGATCAAACGCAGTTCTTC
D: NA
size: few
J: TRBJ2-1
V: TRBV7-9

CDR3: CASSLVRSDLAKNIQYF
DNA: TGTGCCAGCAGCTTAGTTCGGTCAGACCTAGCCAAAAACATTCAGTACTTC
D: NA
size: many
J: TRBJ2-4
V: TRBV7-9

CDR3: CASSLVPQEKLFF
DNA: TGTGCCAGCAGCTTGGTGCCTCAAGAAAAACTGTTTTTT
D: NA
size: NA
J: TRBJ1-4
V: TRBV5-8

CDR3: CASSSTTGNYGYTF
DNA: TGTGCCAGCAGTTCGACGACAGGGAACTATGGCTACACCTTC
D: TRBD1
size: NA
J: TRBJ1-2
V: TRBV28

CDR3: CASGTAPNTEAFF
DNA: TGTGCCAGCGGGACGGCCCCGAACACTGAAGCTTTCTTT
D: NA
size: many
J: TRBJ1-1
V: TRBV5-6

CDR3: CATSDPSGSDVGELFF
DNA: TGTGCCACCAGTGATCCTAGCGGGAGTGATGTCGGGGAGCTGTTTTTT
D: TRBD2
size: NA
J: TRBJ2-2
V: TRBV24-1

CDR3: CASSLVGNGETQYF
DNA: TGTGCCAGCAGCTTAGTCGGAAATGGGGAGACCCAGTACTTC
D: NA
size: many
J: TRBJ2-5
V: TRBV7-3

CDR3: CATRVAGGTDTQYF
DNA: TGTGCCACCCGAGTGGCGGGAGGAACAGATACGCAGTATTTT
D: TRBD2
size: many
J: TRBJ2-3
V: TRBV28

CDR3: CSARDTGARAETQYF
DNA: TGCAGTGCTAGAGATACTGGTGCCAGGGCGGAGACCCAGTACTTC
D: NA
size: many
J: TRBJ2-5
V: TRBV20-1

CDR3: CASSLYVYNEQFF
DNA: TGTGCCAGCAGCTTATACGTCTACAATGAGCAGTTCTTC
D: NA
size: many
J: TRBJ2-1
V: TRBV7-9

CDR3: CASSLFPHWGTSGGPHQRTQYF
DNA: TGTGCCAGCAGCTTATTTCCGCATTGGGGGACTAGCGGGGGGCCCCACCAAAGGACCCAGTACTTC
D: TRBD2
size: few
J: TRBJ2-5
V: TRBV7-9

CDR3: CSANYRDRGNTIYF
DNA: TGCAGTGCCAACTACCGGGACAGAGGAAACACCATATATTTT
D: TRBD1
size: many
J: TRBJ1-3
V: TRBV20-1

CDR3: CASSQERTAFF
DNA: TGTGCCAGCAGCCAAGAACGGACCGCTTTCTTT
D: NA
size: many
J: TRBJ1-1
V: TRBV3-1